This T cell receptor (beta chain) is drawn from a study of cytomegalovirus exposure and HLA in healthy donors. Vbeta (60) and Jbeta (13) primers were used in the PCR. Profiling relied on immunoSEQ multiplex PCR, and the TCRdb table lists in-frame clones only, not all of them. The sample shows roughly 160,000 clones, 85% of them seen only once. This CDR3 region has 15 residues. With 7 bases removed from V and 1 base from J, the gap between germline ends came to 17 bases. CDR1 SGHTS and CDR2 YDEGEE come from the germline V gene. Material for sequencing was PBMCs. The sequence came from a boy aged 2 to 9 in good health and CMV-seronegative. This chain joins TRBV5-8 and TRBJ1-1; D gene unclear. The CDR3 DNA is TGTGCCAGCTCACGGCGTCAGGCTTGGAACACTGAAGCTTTCTTT. Encoded protein: CASSRRQAWNTEAFF.